This T cell receptor (beta chain) was captured by sequencing in a study of T cells in Graves' hyperthyroidism and ophthalmopathy. CDR3 length equals 14 residues. The V segment lost 3 bases and the J segment 5 bases; nucleotides outside the gene matches: 6. Germline CDR1 SEHNR, CDR2 FQNEAQ (reference sequence). This clonotype was detected once. Its cognate antigen is unknown. Study-level findings and limits: Through a model of 13 V-J features, ophthalmopathy was separated from stable hyperthyroidism. Most thyroid clonotypes that were expanded above 0.001 also turned up in blood.

Not enrolled were patients with uncontrolled infection, other autoimmune disease, pregnancy or lactation. TCR beta CDR3 region amplification was performed from RNA transcripts. In the first-round RT-PCR of the TCR CDR3, the HTBI primer set was used. One entry per CDR3 protein, called by TCRdb with MiXCR from the multiplex PCR reads. The table lists roughly 500,000 distinct CDR3 sequences, under 60% of them singletons. The receptor comes from an adult woman with Graves' disease, either hyperthyroidism or ophthalmopathy (not recorded which). The sequenced material came from peripheral blood or thyroid tissue (not recorded which). V and J are TRBV7-9 and TRBJ2-7, with TRBD1 identical over 8 bases. In DNA form, the CDR3 reads TGTGCCAGCAGCTTGCAGGGGGCATTGCACGAGCAGTACTTC. Residues: CASSLQGALHEQYF. Together with reference TRBV7-9 and TRBJ2-7, the CDR3 gives the full variable domain: DTGVSQNPRHKITKRGQNVTFRCDPISEHNRLYWYRQTLGQGPEFLTYFQNEAQLEKSRLLSDRFSAERPKGSFSTLEIQRTEQGDSAMYLCASSLQGALHEQYFGPGTRLTVT.